This TCR beta chain was identified during a study of blood T cell repertoires in COVID-19. Trimming left V 0 bases short and J 5 bases short, with 10 bases between. The CDR3 spans 13 residues. Germline CDR1 and CDR2: GTSNPN and SVGIG (reference sequence). Original data processing: Cell counts per sample came from amplifying reference gene primers. The assay was immunoSEQ multiplex PCR, and TCRdb's table has in-frame clones only and misses some. For V, J and clone size, that table is used; D and trimming come from the DNA. The sample has fewer than 200,000 clones; roughly 85% are singletons. The chain is built from TRBV30 and TRBJ1-2; D is perhaps TRBD1 (5 bases). The sequence derives from a human donor with acute or convalescent COVID-19. The donor label of this sample is uncertain. Sequencing was done on a sample of peripheral blood. The CDR3 sequence: CAWSVGVGYGYTF. The DNA for the CDR3 is TGTGCCTGGAGTGTAGGGGTAGGTTATGGCTACACCTTC.